This entry lists 26 T cell receptor beta chains sequenced from one sample in a study of shared clonotypes between healthy human individuals. Method: immunoSEQ multiplex PCR; TCRdb's copy keeps in-frame clones and lacks some. The table records 2 million to 3 million clones, around nine tenths of them present only once. Source material: naive CD4+ T cells sorted from blood. Subset indicated: CD45RA+ positively selected. The origin of the receptors is a man aged 18 to 29 in good health.

The chain combines TRBV18 with TRBJ2-3; D is undetermined. Per germline, CDR1 KGHSH and CDR2 LQKENI. Trimming took 0 bases from V and 2 from J, leaving 12 bases between them. The CDR3 runs 16 residues. The CDR3: CASSPPFPASTDTQYF. The CDR3 nucleotides are TGTGCCAGCTCACCACCGTTCCCCGCCTCCACAGATACGCAGTATTTT.

The chain is built from TRBV28 and TRBJ2-2; D call uncertain. This CDR3 spans 13 amino acids. CDR1 MDHEN and CDR2 SYDVKM come from the germline V gene. V was clipped by 5 bases and J by 7 bases, with 11 bases between them. Written as DNA, the CDR3 is TGTGCCAGCAGTCCCTTTCCGTACGGGGAGCTGTTTTTT. Encoded protein: CASSPFPYGELFF.

CDR3: CASRSTSAPYNEQFF. The CDR3, as DNA: TGTGCCAGCAGAAGTACTAGCGCCCCGTACAATGAGCAGTTCTTC. V usage is TRBV6-5 and J usage is TRBJ2-1, with 7 positions matching TRBD2. V trimming: 6 bases; J trimming: 4 bases; junction bases outside the gene matches: 9. The CDR3 runs to 15 residues. In germline, CDR1 is MNHEY, CDR2 SVGAGI.

The CDR3 loop reads CASSPGGSGRAISYEQYF. DNA of the CDR3: TGCGCCAGCAGCCCCGGCGGTAGCGGGAGGGCCATCTCCTACGAGCAGTACTTC. The chain couples TRBV5-1 to TRBJ2-7; 11 bases are shared with TRBD2. After removal of 4 bases from V and 0 bases from J, the junction contained 12 bases not matched to a gene. Germline V lookup: CDR1 SGHRS, CDR2 YFSETQ. This CDR3 has 18 amino acids. Drawing the rest from reference TRBV5-1 and TRBJ2-7, the complete variable domain is KAGVTQTPRYLIKTRGQQVTLSCSPISGHRSVSWYQQTPGQGLQFLFEYFSETQRNKGNFPGRFSGRQFSNSRSEMNVSTLELGDSALYLCASSPGGSGRAISYEQYFGPGTRLTVT.

The chain employs TRBV2 and TRBJ1-6; D is possibly TRBD1 (5 bases). The CDR3 is 14 residues long. V lost 5 bases and J 5 bases, leaving 10 bases between the germline ends. Germline-derived CDR1 and CDR2 are SNHLY and FYNNEI. For the CDR3, the DNA is TGTGCCAGCAGTCTTGGGACCGATAATTCACCCCTCCACTTT. The encoded protein is CASSLGTDNSPLHF. Full variable domain (missing parts from reference TRBV2 and TRBJ1-6): EPEVTQTPSHQVTQMGQEVILRCVPISNHLYFYWYRQILGQKVEFLVSFYNNEISEKSEIFDDQFSVERPDGSNFTLKIRSTKLEDSAMYFCASSLGTDNSPLHFGNGTRLTVT.

This chain uses TRBV5-6 with TRBJ2-1, with 10 bases fitting TRBD1. V trimming: 2 bases; J trimming: 5 bases; junction bases outside the gene matches: 4. The CDR3 has 15 amino acids. CDR1 is SGHDT and CDR2 is YYEEEE in the germline V gene. CDR3 nucleotide sequence: TGTGCCAGCAGCTTAGGGACAGGGGTGGACAATGAGCAGTTCTTC. Protein product: CASSLGTGVDNEQFF. The full variable domain, with the rest looked up from reference TRBV5-6 and TRBJ2-1, is DAGVTQSPTHLIKTRGQQVTLRCSPKSGHDTVSWYQQALGQGPQFIFQYYEEEERQRGNFPDRFSGHQFPNYSSELNVNALLLGDSALYLCASSLGTGVDNEQFFGPGTRLTVL.

This clone appeared a single time. The chain has TRBV6-5 and TRBJ2-7, with D perhaps being TRBD1 or TRBD2 (6 bases each). This CDR3 has 15 amino acids. Looked up from germline, CDR1 is MNHEY and CDR2 is SVGAGI. The ends were cut back, 5 bases at V and 4 bases at J, with 18 bases in the middle. The CDR3 protein is CASSPSGQGRYEQYF. The CDR3 coding sequence is TGTGCCAGCAGTCCCAGCGGGCAGGGGCGGTACGAGCAGTACTTC.

Concerning this clone: The sample holds other DNA sequences that translate to the same CDR3. This sequence joins TRBV5-1 and TRBJ2-5; 7 nucleotides align to TRBD1. Germline-derived CDR1 and CDR2 are SGHRS and YFSETQ. J gave up 1 base and V 0 bases, and 3 bases lay outside the gene matches. The CDR3 length is 15 residues. The CDR3 loop reads CASSLGQGPQETQYF. Written as DNA, the CDR3 is TGCGCCAGCAGCTTGGGACAGGGTCCCCAAGAGACCCAGTACTTC.

This chain links TRBV11-3 with TRBJ2-1; the match to TRBD2 covers 8 bases. The trim removed 3 bases at V and 6 bases at J, leaving 7 bases unmatched. Germline V gene sequence: CDR1 SGHNT, CDR2 YENEEA. This CDR3 spans 15 amino acids. The CDR3 region is CASSFSLAGANEQFF. The CDR3 bases are TGTGCCAGCAGCTTCAGTCTAGCGGGCGCCAATGAGCAGTTCTTC.

Of note for this clone: Other DNA variants within this sample encode the same CDR3. CDR3 nucleotide sequence: TGTGCCAGCAGGGTGGACAGGGGGGGCACAGATACGCAGTATTTT. Encoded protein: CASRVDRGGTDTQYF. This chain uses TRBV2 with TRBJ2-3; 10 bases are a match to TRBD1. The CDR3 is 15 residues long. Trimming removed 6 bases from V and 1 base from J; junction bases left unmatched: 4. The germline CDR1 and CDR2 sequences are SNHLY and FYNNEI.

CDR3 nucleotides: TGCGCCAGCAGCCAAGATCGGGCTAGCGGGTTAGATACGCAGTATTTT. Protein sequence: CASSQDRASGLDTQYF. The chain uses TRBV4-1 and TRBJ2-3, with 8 bases aligning to TRBD2. V shed 0 bases, J shed 5 bases, and the junction held 7 bases outside the gene matches. Germline CDR1 is MGHRA and CDR2 is YSYEKL. This CDR3 spans 16 amino acids.

This clone has a single count. The J gene is TRBJ2-1, the V gene TRBV7-2; TRBD2 aligns across 9 bases. Germline V gene data show CDR1 as SGHTA and CDR2 as FQGNSA. This CDR3 has 17 amino acids. V shed 5 bases, J shed 7 bases, and the junction held 15 bases outside the gene matches. CDR3 amino acids: CASSVRLADQLGNEQFF. CDR3 in DNA: TGTGCCAGCAGCGTCCGACTAGCGGACCAGTTGGGGAATGAGCAGTTCTTC.

The genes are TRBV18 and TRBJ2-5; D remains unclear. Germline V gene lookup returns CDR1 KGHSH and CDR2 LQKENI. V gave up 4 bases and J gave up 7 bases, with 13 bases separating them. The CDR3 loop spans 13 amino acids. This CDR3 is CASSQGIDGTQYF. The CDR3 DNA is TGTGCCAGCTCACAGGGCATTGACGGGACCCAGTACTTC.

J is TRBJ1-4 and V is TRBV30; TRBD1 is a possible D gene (6 bases). The V end was cut by 4 bases, the J end by 0 bases, with 9 bases between. The CDR3 is 14 residues long. In germline, CDR1 is GTSNPN, CDR2 SVGIG (reference sequence). The CDR3 DNA sequence: TGTGCCTGGATGGGGGGCGCAACTAATGAAAAACTGTTTTTT. This codes for CAWMGGATNEKLFF.

The chain recombines TRBV18 with TRBJ1-2; D remains ambiguous. The V end was cut by 2 bases, the J end by 2 bases, with 9 bases between. This CDR3 region has 14 residues. CDR1 is KGHSH and CDR2 is LQKENI in the germline V gene. The CDR3 sequence: CASSPWVANYGYTF. The CDR3 nucleotides are TGTGCCAGCTCACCATGGGTAGCCAACTATGGCTACACCTTC.

This clone was counted a single time. The chain carries TRBV4-3 and TRBJ1-2, with D possibly being TRBD1 (5 bases). Trimming took off 0 bases at V and 0 bases at J, with 11 bases between the two ends. The CDR3 runs to 16 residues. Germline V gives CDR1 LGHNA, CDR2 YSLEER. As DNA, the CDR3 is TGCGCCAGCAGCCAAGATCTGGGGCGTACTAACTATGGCTACACCTTC. Translating gives CASSQDLGRTNYGYTF.

The CDR3 spells CASSLVWTSGSDTQYF. The DNA of the CDR3 is TGTGCCAGCAGCTTAGTATGGACTAGCGGCTCAGATACGCAGTATTTT. J is TRBJ2-3 and V is TRBV7-2; 10 bases are shared with TRBD2. The CDR3 spans 16 residues. Unmatched junction bases numbered 5, after V lost 1 base and J lost 4 bases. Germline values: CDR1 SGHTA, CDR2 FQGNSA.

CDR3 sequence (DNA): TGCGCCAGCAGCGGGGGGGCCTCCTACGAGCAGTACTTC. This sequence encodes CASSGGASYEQYF. V is TRBV5-1 and J is TRBJ2-7; D is possibly TRBD2 (7 bases). The CDR3 is made up of 13 amino acids. Trimming pared 4 bases from V and 0 bases from J, leaving 8 bases between. In germline, CDR1 is SGHRS, CDR2 YFSETQ.

V and J are TRBV5-1 and TRBJ2-3; D is undetermined. The ends were cut back, 5 bases at V and 1 base at J, with 5 bases in the middle. The CDR3 totals 12 residues. Germline V lookup: CDR1 SGHRS, CDR2 YFSETQ. The CDR3: CASRRGTDTQYF. DNA of the CDR3: TGCGCCAGCAGGCGAGGCACAGATACGCAGTATTTT.

V usage is TRBV21-1 and J usage is TRBJ1-3. TRBV21-1 is noted as a pseudogene. The CDR3 is made up of 11 amino acids. The CDR3 region is CATPGGNTIYF. The DNA of the CDR3 is TGTGCCACCCCTGGAGGAAACACCATATATTTT.

The gene calls are TRBV7-8 and TRBJ2-7; D is perhaps TRBD2 (6 bases). CDR1 SGHVS and CDR2 FQNEAQ come from the germline V gene. This CDR3 contains 14 residues. V lost 5 bases, J lost 1 base, and 12 bases lay in between. The CDR3 DNA reads TGTGCCAGCAGCGCGTCGGGACTGTCCTACGAGCAGTACTTC. Its translation: CASSASGLSYEQYF.

V usage is TRBV27 and J usage is TRBJ2-1; the D gene could be TRBD1 or TRBD2 (5 bases each). This CDR3 contains 14 residues. Germline V lookup: CDR1 MNHEY, CDR2 SMNVEV (reference sequence). Deletions cut 3 bases from V and 3 bases from J, with 9 bases between. The CDR3 spells CASSFRGVYNEQFF. The CDR3 DNA reads TGTGCCAGCAGTTTTAGAGGGGTCTACAATGAGCAGTTCTTC.

V gene TRBV11-2 combines with J gene TRBJ2-7, with 8 bases identical to TRBD1. J gave up 0 bases and V 5 bases, and 9 bases lay outside the gene matches. The CDR3 runs to 16 residues. Germline V gives CDR1 SGHAT, CDR2 FQNNGV. In DNA, the CDR3 is TGTGCCAGCAGCGCCCAGACAGGGGCAGTCTCCTACGAGCAGTACTTC. It encodes CASSAQTGAVSYEQYF.

The rearrangement joins TRBV6-5 to TRBJ2-6; D is possibly TRBD1 (5 bases). CDR1 MNHEY and CDR2 SVGAGI come from the germline V gene. This CDR3 has 15 amino acids. V lost 2 bases and J 2 bases, leaving 7 bases between the germline ends. The CDR3 sequence: CASSYGAAGANVLTF. In DNA form, the CDR3 reads TGTGCCAGCAGTTACGGGGCAGCTGGGGCCAACGTCCTGACTTTC.

V gene TRBV5-1 combines with J gene TRBJ2-2; D is uncertain. Germline V gene lookup returns CDR1 SGHRS and CDR2 YFSETQ. The length of the CDR3 is 15 residues. V was cut by 1 base and J by 5 bases, with 12 bases left in between. The CDR3 protein is CASSLMGMGTGELFF. The CDR3 DNA reads as TGCGCCAGCAGCTTGATGGGGATGGGGACCGGGGAGCTGTTTTTT.

CDR3 sequence: CASSARGYEQYF. CDR3 bases: TGTGCCAGCAGCGCCCGGGGTTACGAGCAGTACTTC. The rearrangement links TRBV7-9 to TRBJ2-7; possible D gene TRBD2, 5 bases. This CDR3 is 12 amino acids long. CDR1 and CDR2 from the germline V gene are SEHNR and FQNEAQ (reference sequence). With 5 bases removed from V and 4 bases from J, the gap between germline ends came to 9 bases.